The TCR beta chain under discussion was sequenced for a study of response to subunit inactivated influenza vaccine. Whole-study findings and limits: Researchers suggested that each seasonal influenza vaccination recruits few new T cells.

CDR3 length: 18 residues. Trimming took off 2 bases at V and 0 bases at J, with 14 bases between the two ends. Germline CDR1 is KGHSH and CDR2 is LQKENI. MiXCR, applied by TCRdb to the RT-PCR reads, yields one record per CDR3 protein. Among about 830,000 distinct CDR3 sequences, around 20% were seen once, and the ten largest hold about 11%. As for this clonotype: Its matching antigen is unknown.

The chain recombines TRBV18 with TRBJ2-6, with D unresolved. This clonotype was obtained from a man aged 50-59 years who received an inactivated influenza vaccine. The sequencing here drew on PBMCs from blood, taken around 5 days after vaccination. The CDR3 DNA is TGTGCCAGCTCACCAGACCTCGCCGCCTTCTCTGGGGCCAACGTCCTGACTTTC. It yields the protein CASSPDLAAFSGANVLTF.